The 23 T cell receptor beta chains listed next were all sequenced from one sample in a study of blood T cell repertoires in COVID-19. Libraries were prepared by immunoSEQ multiplex PCR; TCRdb keeps only in-frame clonotypes and omits some of them. The sample consists of under 450,000 clones, around nine tenths of them appearing once. The sequencing input was peripheral blood. The source is a woman aged 60-75 years with COVID-19, enrolled during active disease.

The chain couples TRBV18 to TRBJ1-2; D remains unclear. V gave up 3 bases and J gave up 7 bases, with 9 bases separating them. The CDR3 has 12 residues. Germline V lookup: CDR1 KGHSH, CDR2 LQKENI. The CDR3 sequence: CASSPGAPGYTF. CDR3 DNA sequence: TGTGCCAGCTCACCGGGAGCGCCTGGCTACACCTTC.

This chain uses TRBV2 with TRBJ2-3; tentatively, D is TRBD1 (6 bases). V lost 10 bases, J lost 6 bases, and 20 bases lay in between. Germline loops: CDR1 SNHLY, CDR2 FYNNEI. The CDR3 covers 14 residues. CDR3 residues: CATSPGQPGDTQYF. The DNA for the CDR3 is TGTGCCACCTCCCCCGGACAGCCCGGGGATACGCAGTATTTT.

This rearrangement joins TRBV14 to TRBJ2-2, with D possibly TRBD2 on 6 matching bases. V lost 3 bases to trimming and J lost 6 bases, with 8 bases between them. CDR3 length equals 13 residues. The V gene's germline CDR1 is SGHDN and CDR2 FVKESK. The CDR3 coding sequence is TGTGCCAGCAGCCATGGAGGGCCCGGGGAGCTGTTTTTT. This gives the protein CASSHGGPGELFF.

This chain links TRBV11-2 with TRBJ1-2; no clear D. CDR3 size: 16 residues. The germline V and J ends were trimmed by 3 bases and 6 bases, with 20 bases remaining between them. Germline V gives CDR1 SGHAT, CDR2 FQNNGV. CDR3 sequence reads: CASSFRLPGLKNGYTF. The CDR3 DNA sequence: TGTGCCAGCAGCTTTAGATTGCCGGGGTTGAAAAATGGCTACACCTTC.

This clone was detected only once. The J gene is TRBJ2-5, the V gene TRBV6-2 or TRBV6-3; D is perhaps TRBD1 (6 bases). V was shortened by 2 bases and J by 3 bases, with 16 bases between the two germline ends. CDR1 is MNHEY and CDR2 is SVGEGT in the germline V gene. This CDR3 is built from 16 residues. The CDR3 protein is CASSYVAGKGEETQYF. Here the CDR3 DNA reads TGTGCCAGCAGTTACGTAGCAGGGAAGGGGGAAGAGACCCAGTACTTC.

This clone was observed a few times. V is TRBV6-5 and J is TRBJ1-3; D is uncertain. V shed 2 bases and J shed 5 bases, with 13 bases lying between them. Germline values: CDR1 MNHEY, CDR2 SVGAGI. The CDR3 spans 15 residues. The CDR3 loop is CASSYLRPGRNTIYF. The DNA for the CDR3 is TGTGCCAGCAGTTACCTCCGCCCGGGGAGAAACACCATATATTTT.

The chain combines TRBV29-1 with TRBJ2-7, with D possibly being TRBD1 (5 bases). V was clipped by 3 bases and J by 6 bases, with 15 bases between them. The CDR3 totals 13 residues. Germline values: CDR1 SQVTM, CDR2 ANQGSEA. In DNA form, the CDR3 reads TGCAGCGTTGAGGCAGGGCCCTCGACCGAGCAGTACTTC. Its protein is CSVEAGPSTEQYF.

The CDR3 sequence: CASSHLIRRADSGNTIYF. Written as DNA, the CDR3 is TGTGCCAGCAGCCACCTTATCCGGCGGGCGGACTCTGGAAACACCATATATTTT. The J gene is TRBJ1-3, the V gene TRBV3-1 (or the pseudogene TRBV3-2), with no clear D. Trimming cost V 3 bases and J 0 bases, with 18 bases left between them. This CDR3 contains 18 residues. CDR1 LGHDT and CDR2 YNNKEL come from the germline V gene (reference sequence).

This clone occurred a few times. The V call is TRBV5-4, the J call TRBJ1-1, with D possibly matching TRBD1 (5 bases). The germline gives CDR1 SGHNT, CDR2 YYREEE (reference sequence). V lost 6 bases and J lost 0, with 12 bases in between. The CDR3 sequence is 14 residues long. The CDR3 reads CASMSGNMNTEAFF. Here the CDR3 DNA reads TGTGCCAGCATGTCAGGGAACATGAACACTGAAGCTTTCTTT. The full variable domain, its missing parts supplied by reference TRBV5-4 and TRBJ1-1, is ETGVTQSPTHLIKTRGQQVTLRCSSQSGHNTVSWYQQALGQGPQFIFQYYREEENGRGNFPPRFSGLQFPNYSSELNVNALELDDSALYLCASMSGNMNTEAFFGQGTRLTVV.

The chain carries TRBV9 and TRBJ1-2, with 10 bases fitting TRBD1. This CDR3 has 15 residues. Germline trimming cut 5 bases from V and 4 bases from J; bases unmatched to any gene: 8. The V gene's germline CDR1 is SGDLS and CDR2 YYNGEE. CDR3 DNA: TGTGCCAGCAGTTCAAGGACAGGGGGTGGCTATGGCTACACCTTC. It is translated as CASSSRTGGGYGYTF. Full variable domain (rest looked up from reference TRBV9 and TRBJ1-2): DSGVTQTPKHLITATGQRVTLRCSPRSGDLSVYWYQQSLDQGLQFLIQYYNGEERAKGNILERFSAQQFPDLHSELNLSSLELGDSALYFCASSSRTGGGYGYTFGSGTRLTVV.

This clone was recorded only once. The chain uses TRBV2 and TRBJ2-6, with D possibly matching TRBD1 (5 bases). Trimming shortened V by 7 bases and J by 3 bases, and 10 bases separated the two germline ends. The CDR3 consists of 14 residues. Germline CDR1 reads SNHLY; CDR2 reads FYNNEI. CDR3 bases: TGTGCCAGCACTTCAGGGTTTGGGGCCAACGTCCTGACTTTC. Protein product: CASTSGFGANVLTF.

V and J are TRBV6-5 and TRBJ2-5; D gene unclear. This CDR3 is 11 amino acids long. V lost 6 bases to trimming and J lost 2 bases, with 4 bases between them. Germline loops: CDR1 MNHEY, CDR2 SVGAGI. Here the CDR3 reads CASRRQETQYF. CDR3 nucleotide sequence: TGTGCCAGCAGACGGCAAGAGACCCAGTACTTC.

This chain connects TRBV21-1 to TRBJ1-2; the table's D gene call, TRBD1, was not cross checked with the DNA. TRBV21-1 is a pseudogene. This CDR3 has 15 amino acids. The CDR3 sequence is CASSIRQGENYGYTF. CDR3 nucleotides: TGTGCCAGCAGCATCCGACAGGGGGAAAACTATGGCTACACCTTC.

The rearrangement joins TRBV3-1 (or the pseudogene TRBV3-2) to TRBJ2-2; tentative D call: TRBD1 (6 bases). Trimming left V 4 bases short and J 9 bases short, with 12 bases between. The CDR3 runs 13 residues. The germline V gene has CDR1 LGHDT and CDR2 YNNKEL (reference sequence). Here the CDR3 DNA reads TGTGCCAGCAGCCCCAGGCAGGGGAGGGAGCTGTTTTTT. Its translation is CASSPRQGRELFF.

The V and J genes are TRBV20-1 and TRBJ1-4; TRBD1 is a possible D gene (6 bases). Trimming cost V 3 bases and J 6 bases, with 11 bases left between them. Per germline, CDR1 DFQATT and CDR2 SNEGSKA (reference sequence). This CDR3 is 13 amino acids long. In DNA, the CDR3 is TGCAGTGCTAGTGAACAGGGATATGAAAAACTGTTTTTT. Encoded protein: CSASEQGYEKLFF.

Ten or more counts support this clone. The rearrangement uses TRBV11-2 and TRBJ1-1; 7 bases align to TRBD1. The CDR3 covers 13 residues. The junction had 6 bases not matched to a gene; V was cut back by 4 bases and J by 7 bases. The germline V gene has CDR1 SGHAT and CDR2 FQNNGV. The CDR3 region has the DNA TGTGCCAGCAGCTCACAAGGACAGGTTGAAGCTTTCTTT. Amino acid sequence: CASSSQGQVEAFF.

The chain carries TRBV10-1 and TRBJ2-3; 7 bases align to TRBD2. Germline V gives CDR1 WNHNN, CDR2 SYGVQD (reference sequence). CDR3 length equals 16 residues. Germline trimming cut 4 bases from V and 6 bases from J; bases unmatched to any gene: 13. The CDR3 here is CASSGETSSLSDTQYF. The CDR3 coding sequence is TGCGCCAGCAGTGGGGAGACTAGCTCGTTGTCGGATACGCAGTATTTT.

The gene calls are TRBV5-5 and TRBJ2-2, with D possibly TRBD2 on 5 matching bases. From germline, CDR1 is SGHKS and CDR2 YYEKEE (reference sequence). V was trimmed by 4 bases and J by 1 base, leaving 17 bases between them. This CDR3 is 17 amino acids long. CDR3 protein: CASSNTPTGWNTGELFF. The CDR3 nucleotides read TGTGCCAGCAGCAACACACCGACGGGATGGAACACCGGGGAGCTGTTTTTT. Based on the CDR3 plus reference TRBV5-5 and TRBJ2-2, the full variable domain is DAGVTQSPTHLIKTRGQQVTLRCSPISGHKSVSWYQQVLGQGPQFIFQYYEKEERGRGNFPDRFSARQFPNYSSELNVNALLLGDSALYLCASSNTPTGWNTGELFFGEGSRLTVL.

This chain links TRBV7-9 with TRBJ1-4; no clear D gene. The germline gives CDR1 SEHNR, CDR2 FQNEAQ (reference sequence). The CDR3 runs 14 residues. The V end lost 0 bases, the J end lost 8 bases, and 10 bases lay between the germline ends. Here the CDR3 DNA reads TGTGCCAGCAGCTTAGCTCGGGCGGGGGAAAAACTGTTTTTT. Residues: CASSLARAGEKLFF.

This clone was seen once. The junction shows a germline mismatch at one end, possibly a read error. The chain carries TRBV11-2 and TRBJ2-3; 9 bases are shared with TRBD2. The germline V gene encodes CDR1 SGHAT and CDR2 FQNNGV. The CDR3 spans 15 residues. CDR3 sequence reads: CASSVLRGGTYTQYF. DNA for the CDR3: TGTGCCAGCAGCGTCCTGCGGGGGGGCACATATACGCAGTATTTT.

The chain couples TRBV10-3 to TRBJ1-2, with 9 bases lining up with TRBD1. The CDR3 extends over 15 amino acids. Germline loops: CDR1 ENHRY, CDR2 SYGVKD. The V and J ends lost 7 bases and 5 bases, in that order; junction bases with no gene match: 11. The CDR3 DNA reads TGTGCCATCACTCCCTTGGGACAGGGAACTTATGGCTACACCTTC. Translating gives CAITPLGQGTYGYTF.

The rearrangement uses TRBV5-6 and TRBJ1-2, with D tentatively TRBD1 (5 bases). Germline V gene data show CDR1 as SGHDT and CDR2 as YYEEEE. The length of the CDR3 is 12 residues. V was pared by 5 bases and J by 7 bases, with 12 bases between. CDR3 sequence: CASSWGGAGYTF. Here the CDR3 DNA reads TGTGCCAGCAGTTGGGGCGGGGCTGGCTACACCTTC.

This chain joins TRBV30 and TRBJ2-7; a possible D gene is TRBD1 (6 bases). The CDR3 covers 12 residues. Germline V CDR1 and CDR2: GTSNPN, SVGIG (reference sequence). V was cut by 5 bases and J by 3 bases, with 11 bases left in between. This CDR3 reads CAWEKGDYEQYF. The CDR3 region has the DNA TGTGCCTGGGAAAAGGGGGACTACGAGCAGTACTTC.